This T cell receptor (beta chain) was found in a study of blood T cell repertoires in COVID-19. Turning to the study itself: Whether acute or convalescent, the COVID-19 samples came from the United States, Italy and Spain. The cDNA or gDNA used as material had been derived from T cells, B-cell-depleted T cells, or PBMCs.

In this sample, this clone turned up once. In the original workflow: Nucleated cell counts were estimated from reference gene primer amplification. TCRdb's copy holds only in-frame clones and misses some; the assay was immunoSEQ multiplex PCR. V and J calls and clone size come straight from that table; D and trimming were deduced from the DNA. This table has around 200,000 clones, 83% appearing once. CDR1 and CDR2 (germline): SGHNT, YYREEE (reference sequence). Deletions cut 4 bases from V and 0 bases from J, with 16 bases between. This CDR3 comprises 16 residues. Input material: peripheral blood. The chain carries TRBV5-4 and TRBJ1-1; tentative D call: TRBD1 (5 bases). The receptor comes from a woman aged 40 to 50 with acute or convalescent COVID-19. The CDR3 bases are TGTGCCAGCAGCCAGGGCCAATTGGGTGTGAACACTGAAGCTTTCTTT. This codes for CASSQGQLGVNTEAFF.